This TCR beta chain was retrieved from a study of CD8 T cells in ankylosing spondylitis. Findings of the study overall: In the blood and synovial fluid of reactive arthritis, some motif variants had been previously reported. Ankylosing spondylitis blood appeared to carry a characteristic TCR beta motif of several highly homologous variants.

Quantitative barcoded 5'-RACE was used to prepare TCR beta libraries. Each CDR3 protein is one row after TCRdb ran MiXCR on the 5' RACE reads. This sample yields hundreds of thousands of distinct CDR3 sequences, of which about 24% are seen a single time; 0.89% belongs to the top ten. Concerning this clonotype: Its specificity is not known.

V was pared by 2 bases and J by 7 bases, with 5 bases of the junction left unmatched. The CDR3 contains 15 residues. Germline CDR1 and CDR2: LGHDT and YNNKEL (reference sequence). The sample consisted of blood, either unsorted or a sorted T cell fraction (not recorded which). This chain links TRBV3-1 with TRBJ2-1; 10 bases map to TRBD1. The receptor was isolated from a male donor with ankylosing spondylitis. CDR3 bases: TGTGCCAGCAGCCAACGGGACAGGGGTATGAATGAGCAGTTCTTC. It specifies CASSQRDRGMNEQFF.